Sequencing of this TCR beta chain was carried out in a study of monozygotic twins with inflammatory bowel disease. Reprocessing the 5' RACE reads, TCRdb reports a single entry for every CDR3 protein and omits DNA. This repertoire includes some 200,000 distinct CDR3 sequences. CDR3 length equals 14 residues. Germline V gene sequence: CDR1 LNHDA, CDR2 SQIVND (reference sequence). Whole blood, unsorted for T cells, was the source of total RNA. V is TRBV19 and J is TRBJ1-4. The sequenced material came from blood. The receptor comes from a human donor with ulcerative colitis or Crohn's disease, or a healthy co-twin of an affected twin (not recorded which). CDR3 amino acids: CASSVALEGEKLFF.